This T cell receptor (beta chain) was profiled in a study of T cells after yellow fever vaccination (dated by TCRdb to between 2017 and 2020). For the wider study: Libraries from fractions with low cell numbers were prepared with the SMART-Seq v4 Ultra Low Input RNA kit. Blood was drawn at multiple timepoints before and after primary and secondary immunization, with bulk PBMC replicates and cell subsets isolated. Bulk TCR alpha and beta repertoires were sequenced longitudinally to track T-cell clones before and after primary and booster YFV17D yellow fever vaccination. Two healthy male donors, one aged 18 to 29 and one aged 30 to 40 years, made up the cohort. What the research found in general, with its limitations: A small fraction of clonotypes showed up in both the CD4 and CD8 compartments, probably as a result of convergent recombination. The study included only a couple of donors, which limits how far the findings can be generalized. Most clones expanded after primary vaccination were re-detected after the booster (approximately 96% of CD4 and roughly 87% of CD8), suggesting broad memory maintenance. Compared with the primary T-cell response, the secondary T-cell response was faster but weaker, reaching its peak on day 5 rather than on day 15. Computational filtering was needed because FACS-sorted repertoires could contain abundant contaminating clonotypes from the bulk population.

This clonotype was counted ten times or more. Its antigen remains undetermined. No base-level quality is on record; no much larger clone is a single base apart. TCR cDNA was synthesized by 5'RACE template switching, which introduced a universal primer site and unique molecular identifiers. cDNA synthesis was primed from both the TCR alpha and TCR beta constant segments. Library amplification involved two PCR steps, and the second step added sample barcodes and sequencing adapters. Sequencing of libraries was done on Illumina HiSeq 2500 (2x100 bp) or NovaSeq (2x150 bp). The original pipeline was this. Demultiplexing of reads and collapsing into UMI consensus sequences were performed with MIGEC, and V(D)J alignment was carried out with MiXCR. Clonotypes responding to the vaccine were identified with edgeR on replicate PBMC samples, with the criteria of FDR below 0.01 and a log2 fold change above 5 up to day 15. Each bulk clonotype was labeled CD4 or CD8 based on which sequenced repertoire, CD4 or CD8, contained the clonotype at higher abundance. TCRdb trimmed public reads at Q25 via fastp, called clones via MiXCR and kept in-frame beta chains. Every distinct CDR3 protein forms one entry, paired with its most common genes and DNA. What appears here as the V and J calls and clone size reflects TCRdb's work, not the paper's. The sample table contains more than 110,000 distinct CDR3 sequences; only one count was recorded for about 7% of them. The top ten constitute over 0.55% of the sample.

Taken with the paper, the label for treatment or condition translates to: live attenuated yellow fever vaccine strain. PBMCs were isolated from peripheral blood using a standard Ficoll-Paque protocol. Dynabeads CD4 and CD8 positive selection kits were used to isolate CD4 and CD8 T-cell fractions. RNA was extracted with TriZol from bulk PBMCs, CD4 and CD8 fractions, and dextramer-positive and dextramer-negative fractions. Measured from the cysteine to the phenylalanine, the CDR3 is 17 residues long. The retained sequence is limited to the CDR3, 51 bases, with the frame set at the first base. Ends trimmed: V by 4 bases, J by 5 bases; bases unmatched to a gene: 8. The germline V gene encodes CDR1 SGHRS and CDR2 YFSETQ.

The starting material was CD4+ T cells sorted from PBMCs, obtained 10 days after the yellow fever booster vaccination. The V gene is TRBV5-1 and the J gene is TRBJ2-5; TRBD2 lines up with 16 middle nucleotides. The TCR was taken from a young man who received the YFV17D yellow fever vaccine. The sequenced DNA: TGCGCCAGCAGCCTCGGGACTAGCGGGAGGGCCGTGGAGACCCAGTACTTC. It translates to CASSLGTSGRAVETQYF.